At least ten counts were recorded for the clone carrying this T cell receptor beta chain. Antigen: not known. One entry per CDR3 protein results from TCRdb running MiXCR on the 5' RACE reads. The repertoire holds 45,000 or so distinct CDR3 sequences, with less than 4% as singletons. Unsorted libraries were generated from 2 million PBMCs held at -80 degrees C. The sample originates from a study of neurological immune-mediated disorders. The overall study: Among the approximately 34 patients with multiple sclerosis, 31 were relapsing-remitting, while 3 were secondary progressive. Findings and caveats of the study: The multiple sclerosis repertoire cluster was not associated with any clinical or MRI feature, with the authors stating that larger cohorts are needed.

The TCR sequence derives from a woman aged 50 to 65 with multiple sclerosis. Sequenced: PBMCs.

The CDR3 coding sequence is TGTGCCAGCGTGCGGGAGGTCACAGATACGCAGTATTTT. Protein product: CASVREVTDTQYF. This rearrangement joins TRBV2 to TRBJ2-3; 8 bases are a match to TRBD2. J gave up 2 bases and V 8 bases, and 3 bases lay outside the gene matches. This CDR3 contains 13 residues. Germline CDR1 and CDR2: SNHLY and FYNNEI. The entire variable domain, with the rest obtained from reference TRBV2 and TRBJ2-3, is as follows: EPEVTQTPSHQVTQMGQEVILRCVPISNHLYFYWYRQILGQKVEFLVSFYNNEISEKSEIFDDQFSVERPDGSNFTLKIRSTKLEDSAMYFCASVREVTDTQYFGPGTRLTVL.